The clone carrying this T cell receptor beta chain was seen only a few times. The antigen remains unidentified. Additional DNA sequences in this sample encode the identical CDR3. The data originate from a study of shared clonotypes between healthy human individuals. Overall study results and limits: Sorted-subset samples were not fully sequenced, rarefaction indicated.

It was CD45RO-negative cells, positively selected for CCR7, that made up naive CD8 cells, with terminally differentiated effector memory CD45RA+ cells excluded. Replicate PCRs for sorted subsets used around 200 ng DNA; this equaled 33,000 or so T cell genomes. Original handling: For the immunoSEQ data, sequences were junction-only without quality scores, so filtering differed. The data were produced by immunoSEQ multiplex PCR, yet TCRdb's version contains in-frame clones alone and is incomplete. The DNA was the basis for D and trimming; V, J and clone size are from that table. The sample has under 2,000,000 clones, less than 95% seen once; the top ten hold under 1.5%. CDR1 MNHEY and CDR2 SVGAGI come from the germline V gene. The V gene lost 2 bases and the J gene lost 0 bases, with 5 bases spanning the gap. This CDR3 has 13 residues.

V usage is TRBV6-5 and J usage is TRBJ2-7; D may be TRBD1 or TRBD2 (5 bases each). The specimen was naive CD8+ T cells sorted from blood. The sequence was obtained from a man aged 18-30 years in good health. CDR3 loop: CASSYGTSYEQYF. For the CDR3, the DNA is TGTGCCAGCAGTTACGGGACCTCCTACGAGCAGTACTTC.